The 32 T cell receptor beta chains in this list originate from one sample, sequenced in a study of cytomegalovirus exposure and HLA in healthy donors. It was with 60 Vbeta and 13 Jbeta primers that the PCR ran. The assay was immunoSEQ multiplex PCR, and TCRdb's table has in-frame clones only and misses some. The sample shows approximately 140,000 clones, about 80% of them seen only once. The material sequenced was PBMCs. All receptors come from a man between 40 and 49 years old in good health and CMV-seropositive.

The chain recombines TRBV6-1 with TRBJ2-2, with D possibly being TRBD2 (5 bases). Trimming stripped 6 bases from V and 9 bases from J, with 11 bases between. This CDR3 is 12 amino acids long. Germline V CDR1 and CDR2: MNHNS, SASEGT. CDR3 nucleotides: TGTGCCAGCAGCGAGGCGGGTAGGGAGCTGTTTTTT. This encodes CASSEAGRELFF.

The V gene is TRBV7-7, the J gene TRBJ2-2; possibly TRBD2 for D (6 bases). Germline CDR1 SSHAT, CDR2 FNYEAQ (reference sequence). Trimming took off 5 bases at V and 7 bases at J, with 11 bases between the two ends. The CDR3 loop spans 13 amino acids. The CDR3 sequence: CASSPGTFGELFF. CDR3 bases: TGTGCCAGCAGCCCTGGGACTTTCGGGGAGCTGTTTTTT.

This clone was seen once. CDR3 residues: CAWSRGGGQYEQYF. In DNA, the CDR3 is TGTGCCTGGAGCCGGGGGGGCGGTCAATACGAGCAGTACTTC. The chain recombines TRBV30 with TRBJ2-7; 8 bases match TRBD2. This CDR3 has 14 amino acids. The junction had 8 bases not matched to a gene; V was cut back by 3 bases and J by 4 bases. Germline-derived CDR1 and CDR2 are GTSNPN and SVGIG (reference sequence). Complete variable domain (other parts from reference TRBV30 and TRBJ2-7): SQTIHQWPATLVQPVGSPLSLECTVEGTSNPNLYWYRQAAGRGLQLLFYSVGIGQISSEVPQNLSASRPQDRQFILSSKKLLLSDSGFYLCAWSRGGGQYEQYFGPGTRLTVT.

This chain joins TRBV15 and TRBJ1-5; D is possibly TRBD1 (5 bases). Germline values: CDR1 LNHNV, CDR2 YYDKDF (reference sequence). The CDR3 length is 19 residues. V dropped 4 bases and J dropped 1 base, with 23 bases sitting between them. In DNA form, the CDR3 reads TGTGCCACCAGCACACCCCCCGTGGCAGGGCCATGGAGCAATCAGCCCCAGCATTTT. Its translation: CATSTPPVAGPWSNQPQHF.

This clone was picked up one time. The V and J genes are TRBV7-8 and TRBJ2-7; perhaps TRBD1 as D (6 bases). The CDR3 covers 14 residues. Trimming cost V 5 bases and J 2 bases, with 13 bases left between them. In germline, CDR1 is SGHVS, CDR2 FQNEAQ. The DNA for the CDR3 is TGTGCCAGCAGCCCGTGGACAGAGACCTACGAGCAGTACTTC. Amino acid sequence: CASSPWTETYEQYF.

The V gene is TRBV9, the J gene TRBJ2-3; TRBD2 might be the D (6 bases). The CDR3 length is 13 residues. Germline values: CDR1 SGDLS, CDR2 YYNGEE. The V end was cut by 0 bases, the J end by 12 bases, with 14 bases between. This chain's CDR3 is CASSVVSGGPQYF. CDR3 DNA: TGTGCCAGCAGCGTAGTTTCCGGAGGGCCTCAGTATTTT.

This chain joins TRBV6-4 and TRBJ2-5; TRBD1 agrees at 9 bases. The J call is uncertain, as TRBJ2-7 better fits the DNA end. CDR3 length: 15 residues. The germline gives CDR1 MRHNA, CDR2 SNTAGT. The CDR3 reads CASSGPGDRAYEQYF. CDR3 in DNA: TGTGCCAGCAGTGGGCCCGGGGACAGGGCCTACGAGCAGTACTTC.

The chain couples TRBV5-1 to TRBJ1-2, with D perhaps matching TRBD1 (5 bases). Germline CDR1 is SGHRS and CDR2 is YFSETQ. Trimming left V 0 bases short and J 8 bases short, with 14 bases between. The CDR3 is 14 residues long. The CDR3: CASSLGGAGNGYTF. The CDR3 nucleotides are TGCGCCAGCAGCTTGGGAGGGGCGGGGAACGGCTACACCTTC.

J is TRBJ2-6 and V is TRBV9, with 7 bases matching TRBD2. The V gene's germline CDR1 is SGDLS and CDR2 YYNGEE. The CDR3 has 17 residues. Unmatched junction bases numbered 5, after V lost 2 bases and J lost 0 bases. CDR3 sequence: CASSVTSDSSGANVLTF. The CDR3 nucleotides read TGTGCCAGCAGCGTCACTAGCGATTCCTCTGGGGCCAACGTCCTGACTTTC.

The chain combines TRBV30 with TRBJ1-3, with D possibly matching TRBD1 (5 bases). Germline loops: CDR1 GTSNPN, CDR2 SVGIG (reference sequence). V lost 0 bases to trimming and J lost 2 bases, with 8 bases between them. This CDR3 has 14 amino acids. The CDR3 DNA follows: TGTGCCTGGAGTGTTCTCAGGGCTGGAAACACCATATATTTT. It is translated as CAWSVLRAGNTIYF.

This clone has more than one count but fewer than ten. For the CDR3, the DNA is TGTGCCAGCAGTTTACAGGGGACAGGCCTCTATGGCTACACCTTC. Amino acids: CASSLQGTGLYGYTF. V gene TRBV28 combines with J gene TRBJ1-2, with 8 positions matching TRBD1. V was clipped by 2 bases and J by 4 bases; unmatched bases: 6. Germline lookup yields CDR1 MDHEN and CDR2 SYDVKM. This CDR3 contains 15 residues.

This chain connects TRBV5-4 to TRBJ1-1, with TRBD1 matching 9 bases. CDR3 length equals 16 residues. After removal of 4 bases from V and 0 bases from J, the junction contained 7 bases not matched to a gene. Germline CDR1 SGHNT, CDR2 YYREEE (reference sequence). The CDR3 spells CASSSGQGIMNTEAFF. In DNA, the CDR3 is TGTGCCAGCAGCAGTGGACAGGGGATCATGAACACTGAAGCTTTCTTT. Supplemented by reference TRBV5-4 and TRBJ1-1, the full variable domain reads ETGVTQSPTHLIKTRGQQVTLRCSSQSGHNTVSWYQQALGQGPQFIFQYYREEENGRGNFPPRFSGLQFPNYSSELNVNALELDDSALYLCASSSGQGIMNTEAFFGQGTRLTVV.

The chain couples TRBV7-2 to TRBJ1-2; the D gene is possibly TRBD1 (6 bases). This CDR3 is 15 amino acids long. Germline CDR1 is SGHTA and CDR2 is FQGNSA. The ends were cut back, 0 bases at V and 1 base at J, with 9 bases in the middle. DNA for the CDR3: TGTGCCAGCAGCTTAGCGCCAGGGGTTAACTATGGCTACACCTTC. Its translation: CASSLAPGVNYGYTF. Full variable domain (remainder filled in from reference TRBV7-2 and TRBJ1-2): GAGVSQSPSNKVTEKGKDVELRCDPISGHTALYWYRQSLGQGLEFLIYFQGNSAPDKSGLPSDRFSAERTGGSVSTLTIQRTQQEDSAVYLCASSLAPGVNYGYTFGSGTRLTVV.

CDR3 amino acids: CASSQEGAERDTDTQYF. In nucleotides, the CDR3 is TGTGCCAGCAGCCAGGAGGGGGCGGAAAGAGACACAGATACGCAGTATTTT. This chain joins TRBV27 and TRBJ2-3; a possible D gene is TRBD1 (7 bases). The V end lost 6 bases, the J end lost 2 bases, and 21 bases lay between the germline ends. CDR1 and CDR2 from the germline V gene are MNHEY and SMNVEV (reference sequence). This CDR3 has 17 amino acids.

This chain links TRBV4-2 with TRBJ2-3; no clear D. CDR3 length: 16 amino acids. V was trimmed by 6 bases and J by 6 bases, leaving 22 bases between them. Germline loops: CDR1 LGHNA, CDR2 YNFKEQ. CDR3 loop: CASSYLVAAARDTQYF. The CDR3 bases are TGTGCCAGCAGTTACCTGGTAGCCGCAGCCCGCGATACGCAGTATTTT.

The chain couples TRBV9 to TRBJ1-5; possible D gene TRBD1, 6 bases. Trimming stripped 3 bases from V and 2 bases from J, with 9 bases between. Germline loops: CDR1 SGDLS, CDR2 YYNGEE. CDR3 length: 14 residues. In DNA, the CDR3 is TGTGCCAGCAGCGGACAGGCCGGCAATCAGCCCCAGCATTTT. Translation: CASSGQAGNQPQHF.

The chain couples TRBV28 to TRBJ1-2; possible D gene TRBD1, 6 bases. The CDR3 runs to 14 residues. Germline assignment: CDR1 MDHEN and CDR2 SYDVKM. V shed 0 bases and J shed 1 base, with 6 bases lying between them. CDR3 protein: CASSLWDSNYGYTF. CDR3 nucleotides: TGTGCCAGCAGTTTATGGGACAGTAACTATGGCTACACCTTC.

CDR3 sequence reads: CASSEDLLAGGLNEQFF. DNA for the CDR3: TGTGCCAGCAGTGAGGACCTTCTAGCGGGGGGGCTAAATGAGCAGTTCTTC. V and J are TRBV2 and TRBJ2-1; 12 nucleotides match TRBD2. Germline V gene data show CDR1 as SNHLY and CDR2 as FYNNEI. The CDR3 length is 17 residues. The junction had 10 bases not matched to a gene; V was cut back by 3 bases and J by 7 bases.

J is TRBJ1-6 and V is TRBV4-3; 12 bases align to TRBD1. Germline V lookup: CDR1 LGHNA, CDR2 YSLEER. V lost 5 bases and J lost 8; bases outside the gene matches: 4. The CDR3 is 15 amino acids. CDR3 bases: TGCGCCAGCAGCACAGGGACAGGGGGCTATTCACCCCTCCACTTT. Translation gives CASSTGTGGYSPLHF.

This chain connects TRBV21-1 to TRBJ2-1; the table assigns TRBD2, which was not confirmed against the DNA. TRBV21-1 constitutes a pseudogene. CDR3 length: 16 amino acids. In DNA, the CDR3 is TGTGCCAGCAGCAAATCGCACTTTCGCTCCTACAATGAGCAGTTCTTC. The encoded protein is CASSKSHFRSYNEQFF.

The chain uses TRBV5-1 and TRBJ1-1; no firm D call. The CDR3 consists of 14 residues. V lost 3 bases and J lost 1, with 10 bases in between. The germline V gene encodes CDR1 SGHRS and CDR2 YFSETQ. The CDR3 DNA reads as TGCGCCAGCAGCTCCTGGGCCGCGAACACTGAAGCTTTCTTT. Its protein is CASSSWAANTEAFF.

The chain uses TRBV30 and TRBJ2-3, with 10 nucleotides matching TRBD1. CDR3 length: 15 residues. From germline, CDR1 is GTSNPN and CDR2 SVGIG (reference sequence). The J segment lost 5 bases and the V segment lost 3 bases, leaving 8 bases of the junction unmatched. The CDR3 nucleotides read TGTGCCTGGAGGGGACAGGGGACCGAAAGAGATACGCAGTATTTT. The encoded protein is CAWRGQGTERDTQYF.

V gene TRBV4-1 combines with J gene TRBJ1-2; tentative D call: TRBD1 (5 bases). The V gene's germline CDR1 is MGHRA and CDR2 YSYEKL. The germline V and J ends were trimmed by 2 bases and 0 bases, with 16 bases remaining between them. This CDR3 has 17 residues. CDR3 sequence reads: CASSQSFPQTANYGYTF. The CDR3 bases are TGCGCCAGCAGCCAAAGCTTCCCCCAGACAGCTAACTATGGCTACACCTTC.

This clone was observed a few times. The chain has TRBV5-6 and TRBJ1-2; D possibly corresponds to TRBD1 (5 bases). CDR1 is SGHDT, CDR2 YYEEEE, per germline. The ends were cut back, 3 bases at V and 8 bases at J, with 20 bases in the middle. The CDR3 loop spans 15 amino acids. CDR3 coding DNA: TGTGCCAGCAGCTCGACGTTCAGGGACTTTGACGGCTACACCTTC. Protein sequence: CASSSTFRDFDGYTF.

The chain carries TRBV2 and TRBJ1-1, with 7 bases aligning to TRBD1. This CDR3 region has 16 residues. CDR1 and CDR2 (germline): SNHLY, FYNNEI. J gave up 4 bases and V 6 bases, and 14 bases lay outside the gene matches. CDR3 in DNA: TGTGCCAGCAGGGGAAGGGACAGCGGCTTAAGCACTGAAGCTTTCTTT. It is translated as CASRGRDSGLSTEAFF.

V is TRBV5-1 and J is TRBJ2-7; the match to TRBD1 covers 8 bases. There are 15 residues in the CDR3. V dropped 4 bases and J dropped 6; count of bases not matched to a gene: 12. Germline V gives CDR1 SGHRS, CDR2 YFSETQ. The CDR3 protein is CASSTMTGVAREQYF. The CDR3 bases are TGCGCCAGCAGCACGATGACAGGGGTGGCCCGCGAGCAGTACTTC.

This clone was seen a single time. This chain uses TRBV5-1 with TRBJ2-5; 16 positions agree with TRBD2. The end of the DNA fits TRBJ2-7 better, so the J call may be wrong. The germline V gene encodes CDR1 SGHRS and CDR2 YFSETQ. The CDR3 extends over 19 amino acids. CDR3 nucleotide sequence: TGCGCCAGCAGATTATCGCCGGGACTAGCGGGAGGGCCACCCTACGAGCAGTACTTC. Its translation: CASRLSPGLAGGPPYEQYF.

This sequence joins TRBV6-5 and TRBJ1-2; 9 bases agree with TRBD1. Germline CDR1 is MNHEY and CDR2 is SVGAGI. Trimming took 7 bases from V and 7 from J; bases not matched to a gene: 7. This CDR3 is 13 amino acids long. The CDR3 region is CASTTTGGGGYTF. The CDR3 nucleotides read TGTGCCAGCACCACAACAGGGGGCGGTGGCTACACCTTC.

In DNA, the CDR3 is TGCGCCAGCAGCTTGAGTATTGGCGGCTACTCCTACAATGAGCAGTTCTTC. Its protein is CASSLSIGGYSYNEQFF. The rearrangement links TRBV5-1 to TRBJ2-1; D is unresolved. The CDR3 loop spans 17 amino acids. CDR1 SGHRS and CDR2 YFSETQ come from the germline V gene. Trimming shortened V by 1 base and J by 0 bases, and 14 bases separated the two germline ends.

The J gene is TRBJ2-1, the V gene TRBV19, with 10 bases lining up with TRBD2. CDR1 is LNHDA and CDR2 is SQIVND in the germline V gene (reference sequence). V was clipped by 7 bases and J by 5 bases; unmatched bases: 8. CDR3 length: 15 residues. DNA for the CDR3: TGTGCCAGTAATAATAGCGGGAGGAAAGACAATGAGCAGTTCTTC. It translates to CASNNSGRKDNEQFF.

This clone came up a few times. The sample carries other DNA sequences with the same CDR3. The chain's CDR3 is CASGSPGQGVDEQYF. In DNA, the CDR3 is TGTGCTAGTGGTTCGCCGGGACAGGGGGTTGACGAGCAGTACTTC. This chain links TRBV12-5 with TRBJ2-7, with 11 nucleotides matching TRBD1. With 4 bases clipped from V and 5 bases from J, the junction kept 7 bases outside the gene matches. Germline lookup yields CDR1 LGHNT and CDR2 FRNRAP. The CDR3 contains 15 residues.

The rearrangement joins TRBV19 to TRBJ2-5; TRBD2 matches at 8 bases. V lost 9 bases and J lost 4; bases outside the gene matches: 4. Germline V lookup: CDR1 LNHDA, CDR2 SQIVND (reference sequence). The CDR3 extends over 12 amino acids. Here the CDR3 reads CASPGGTETQYF. In nucleotides, the CDR3 is TGTGCCAGCCCGGGAGGGACAGAGACCCAGTACTTC.